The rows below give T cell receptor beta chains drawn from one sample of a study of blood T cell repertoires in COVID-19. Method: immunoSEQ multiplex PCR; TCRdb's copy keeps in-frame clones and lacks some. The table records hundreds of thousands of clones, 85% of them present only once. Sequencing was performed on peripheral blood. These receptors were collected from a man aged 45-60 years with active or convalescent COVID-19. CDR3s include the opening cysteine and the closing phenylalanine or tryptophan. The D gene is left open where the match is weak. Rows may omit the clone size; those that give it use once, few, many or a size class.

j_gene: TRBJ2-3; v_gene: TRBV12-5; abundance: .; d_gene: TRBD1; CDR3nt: TGTGCTAGTGGTCCCGGACAGGGCACAGATACGCAGTATTTT; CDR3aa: CASGPGQGTDTQYF
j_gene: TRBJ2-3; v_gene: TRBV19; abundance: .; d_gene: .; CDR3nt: TGTGCCAGCGCCTCCGGGGATACGCAGTATTTT; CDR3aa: CASASGDTQYF
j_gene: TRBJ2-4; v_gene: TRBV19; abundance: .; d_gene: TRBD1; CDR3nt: TGTGCCAGTAGTAATGCCGACAGGGGGAACATTCAGTACTTC; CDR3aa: CASSNADRGNIQYF
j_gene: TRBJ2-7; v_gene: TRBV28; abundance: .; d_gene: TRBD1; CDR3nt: TGTGCCAGCAGTCGGACAGGTGGAAGCTACGAGCAGTACTTC; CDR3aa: CASSRTGGSYEQYF
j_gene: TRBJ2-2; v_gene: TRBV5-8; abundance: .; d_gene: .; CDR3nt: TGTGCCAGCAGCTTGGTAGCTGGGTCCGGGGAGCTGTTTTTT; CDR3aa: CASSLVAGSGELFF
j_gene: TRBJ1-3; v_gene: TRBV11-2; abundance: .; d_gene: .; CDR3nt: TGTGCCAGCAGCTCCCCCTCCTCTGGAAACACCATATATTTT; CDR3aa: CASSSPSSGNTIYF
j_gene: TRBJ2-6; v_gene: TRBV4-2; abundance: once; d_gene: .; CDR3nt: TGTGCCAGCAGCCAAGGATCCTATAGCACCTCTGGGGCCAACGTCCTGACTTTC; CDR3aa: CASSQGSYSTSGANVLTF
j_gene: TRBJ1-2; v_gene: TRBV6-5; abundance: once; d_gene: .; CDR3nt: TGTGCCCCTTCACGCCGGGGGAGGAATGGCTACACCTTC; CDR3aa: CAPSRRGRNGYTF
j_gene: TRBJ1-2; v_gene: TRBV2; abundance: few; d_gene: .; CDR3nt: TGTGCCAGCAGTGGGACTTCGAACAGGGCCCCTAATGGCTACACCTTC; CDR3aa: CASSGTSNRAPNGYTF
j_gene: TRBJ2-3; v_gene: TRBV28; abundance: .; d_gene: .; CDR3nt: TGTGCCAGCAGTGCTTTGACTACCTCCGTGATGGTGCTACGGATGGATACGCAGTATTTT; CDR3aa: CASSALTTSVMVLRMDTQYF
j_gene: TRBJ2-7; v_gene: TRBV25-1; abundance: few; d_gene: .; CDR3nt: TGTGCCAGCAGTGGACCCCTCAGGGAGCAGTACTTC; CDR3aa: CASSGPLREQYF
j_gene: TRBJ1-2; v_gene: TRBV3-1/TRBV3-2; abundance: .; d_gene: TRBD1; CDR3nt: TGTGCCAGCAGCCACGTAACAGGGGACGGGGGCTACACCTTC; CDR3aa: CASSHVTGDGGYTF
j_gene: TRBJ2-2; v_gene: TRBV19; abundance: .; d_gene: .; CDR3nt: TGTGCCAGTAGTCGGTCCACCAGCGCCGGGGAGCTGTTTTTT; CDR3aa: CASSRSTSAGELFF
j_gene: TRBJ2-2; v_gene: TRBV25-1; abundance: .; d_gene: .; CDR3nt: TGTGCCAGTGGAAAGGGGGTGGGGAACGGGGAGCTGTTTTTT; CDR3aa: CASGKGVGNGELFF
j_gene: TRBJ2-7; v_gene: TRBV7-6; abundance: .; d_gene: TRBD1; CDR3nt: TGTGCCAGCAGCACCGGGACAGGGGGTTACTACGAGCAGTACTTC; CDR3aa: CASSTGTGGYYEQYF
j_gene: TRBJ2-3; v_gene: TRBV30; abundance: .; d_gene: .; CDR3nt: TGTGCCTGGAGTGTAAATCTGGCCACAGATACGCAGTATTTT; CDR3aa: CAWSVNLATDTQYF
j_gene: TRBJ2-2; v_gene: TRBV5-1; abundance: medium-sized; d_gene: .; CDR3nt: TGCGCCAGCAGCTTCGGGGGATCGGACGGGGAGCTGTTTTTT; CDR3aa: CASSFGGSDGELFF
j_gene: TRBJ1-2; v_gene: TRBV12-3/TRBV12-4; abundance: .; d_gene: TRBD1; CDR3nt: TGTGCCAGCTCGACAGGGTATGGCTACACCTTC; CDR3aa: CASSTGYGYTF
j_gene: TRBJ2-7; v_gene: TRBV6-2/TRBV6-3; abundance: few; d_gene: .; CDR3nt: TGTGCCAGCAGTCGGAGGGCCTACGAGCAGTACTTC; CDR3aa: CASSRRAYEQYF
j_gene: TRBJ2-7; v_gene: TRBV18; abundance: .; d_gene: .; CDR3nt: TGTGCCAGCTCACCAGGAGGATCGCCCGAGCAGTACTTC; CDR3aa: CASSPGGSPEQYF
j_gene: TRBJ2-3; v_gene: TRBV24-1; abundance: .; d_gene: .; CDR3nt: TGTGCCACCAGTGTTCAGGGCACAGATACGCAGTATTTT; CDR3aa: CATSVQGTDTQYF
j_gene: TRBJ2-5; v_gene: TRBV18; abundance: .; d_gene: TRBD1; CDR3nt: TGTGCCAGCTCACGCCGACAGGGGGAAGAGACCCAGTACTTC; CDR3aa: CASSRRQGEETQYF
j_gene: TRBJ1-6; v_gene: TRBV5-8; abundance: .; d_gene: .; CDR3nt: TGTGCCAGCAGCTTGCACAGTAATTCACCCCTCCACTTT; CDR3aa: CASSLHSNSPLHF
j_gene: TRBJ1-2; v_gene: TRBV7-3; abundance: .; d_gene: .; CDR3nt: TGTGCCAGCAGCCCGACTCCGGGACACCTCTATGGCTACACCTTC; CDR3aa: CASSPTPGHLYGYTF
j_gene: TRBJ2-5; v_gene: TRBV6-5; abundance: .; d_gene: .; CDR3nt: TGTGCCAGCAGTTTCCAAGACAGAAAAGAGACCCAGTACTTC; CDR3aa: CASSFQDRKETQYF
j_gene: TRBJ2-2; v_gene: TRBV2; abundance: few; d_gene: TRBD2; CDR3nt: TGTGCCAGCAGTGAATCAGCGGGAGGAACCGGGGAGCTGTTTTTT; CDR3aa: CASSESAGGTGELFF
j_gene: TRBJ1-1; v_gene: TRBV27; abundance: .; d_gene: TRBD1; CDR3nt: TGTGCCAGCAGCCGACTTACAGGGGGGAACACTGAAGCTTTCTTT; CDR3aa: CASSRLTGGNTEAFF
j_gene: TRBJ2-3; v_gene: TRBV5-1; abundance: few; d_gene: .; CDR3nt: TGCGCCAGCAGCTTGGGGGGGCGTGACTCTCAGTATTTT; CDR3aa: CASSLGGRDSQYF
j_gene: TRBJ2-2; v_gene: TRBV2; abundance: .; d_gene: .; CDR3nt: TGTGCCAGCAGTACGGGGGTGAACACCGGGGAGCTGTTTTTT; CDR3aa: CASSTGVNTGELFF
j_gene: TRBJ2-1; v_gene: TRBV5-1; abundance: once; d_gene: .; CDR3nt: TGCGCCAGCAACAGCGGTTCCTCCTACAATGAGCAGTTCTTC; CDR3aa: CASNSGSSYNEQFF
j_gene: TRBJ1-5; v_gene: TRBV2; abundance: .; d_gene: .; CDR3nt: TGTGCCAGCGGTTCGGGGGGCGATTCCAATCAGCCCCAGCATTTT; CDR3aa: CASGSGGDSNQPQHF
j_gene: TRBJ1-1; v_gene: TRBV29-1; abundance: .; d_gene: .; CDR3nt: TGCAGCGCTGTAGCGGGGAACACTGAAGCTTTCTTT; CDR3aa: CSAVAGNTEAFF
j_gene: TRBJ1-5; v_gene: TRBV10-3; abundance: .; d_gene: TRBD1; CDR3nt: TGTGCCATCAGTGAGTACAGGGGGGCGAATCAGCCCCAGCATTTT; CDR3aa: CAISEYRGANQPQHF
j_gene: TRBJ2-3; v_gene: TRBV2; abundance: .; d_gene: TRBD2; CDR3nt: TGTGCCAGCAGGGGGACTAGCGGCACAGATACGCAGTATTTT; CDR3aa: CASRGTSGTDTQYF
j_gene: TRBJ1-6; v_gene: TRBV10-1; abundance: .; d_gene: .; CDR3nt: TGCGCCAGCAGTGAAGATTTGACTAAGCCCCTCCACTTT; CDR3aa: CASSEDLTKPLHF
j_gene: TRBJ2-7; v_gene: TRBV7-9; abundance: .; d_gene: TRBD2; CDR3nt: TGTGCCAGCAGGCCCGCCGGGACTAACTACGAGCAGTACTTC; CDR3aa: CASRPAGTNYEQYF
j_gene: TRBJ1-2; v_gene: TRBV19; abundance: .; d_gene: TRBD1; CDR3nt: TGTGCCACCTGGGACAGCTATGGCTACACCTTC; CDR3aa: CATWDSYGYTF
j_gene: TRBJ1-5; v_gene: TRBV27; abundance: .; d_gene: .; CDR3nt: TGTGCCAGCAGAGCGACGGGATTACTGAGCAATCAGCCCCAGCATTTT; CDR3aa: CASRATGLLSNQPQHF
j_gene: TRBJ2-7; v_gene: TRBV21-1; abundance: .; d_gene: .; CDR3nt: TGTGTGGGGGGCCCCGGGACAGGGGACCAACGCTACGAGCAGTACTTC; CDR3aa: CVGGPGTGDQRYEQYF
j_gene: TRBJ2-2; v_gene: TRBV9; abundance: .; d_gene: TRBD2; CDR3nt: TGTGCCAGCAGCGTGGCTAGCGGGAGTCATGGGACCGGGGAGCTGTTTTTT; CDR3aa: CASSVASGSHGTGELFF
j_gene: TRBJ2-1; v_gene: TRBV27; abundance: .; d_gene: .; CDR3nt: TGTGCCAGCAGTTTGGGACTTCTAGCTGTCTCCTACAATGAGCAGTTCTTC; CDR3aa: CASSLGLLAVSYNEQFF